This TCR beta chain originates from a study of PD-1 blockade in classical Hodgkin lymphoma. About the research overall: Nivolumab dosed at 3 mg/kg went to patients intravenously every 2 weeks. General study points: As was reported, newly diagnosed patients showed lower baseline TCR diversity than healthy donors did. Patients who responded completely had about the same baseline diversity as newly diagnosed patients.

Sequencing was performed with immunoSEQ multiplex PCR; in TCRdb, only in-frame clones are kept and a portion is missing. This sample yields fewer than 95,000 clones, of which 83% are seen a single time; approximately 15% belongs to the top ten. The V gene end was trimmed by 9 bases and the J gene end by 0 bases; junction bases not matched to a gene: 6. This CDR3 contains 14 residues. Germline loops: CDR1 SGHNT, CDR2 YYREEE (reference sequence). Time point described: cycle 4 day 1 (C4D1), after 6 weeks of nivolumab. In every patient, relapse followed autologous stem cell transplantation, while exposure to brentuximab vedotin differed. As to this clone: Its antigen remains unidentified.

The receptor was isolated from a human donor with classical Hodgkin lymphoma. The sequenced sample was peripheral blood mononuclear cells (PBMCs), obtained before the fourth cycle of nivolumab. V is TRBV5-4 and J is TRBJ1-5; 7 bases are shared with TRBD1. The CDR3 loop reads CAKDRVFSNQPQHF. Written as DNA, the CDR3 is TGTGCCAAAGACAGGGTTTTTAGCAATCAGCCCCAGCATTTT.